The clone carrying this T cell receptor beta chain was detected only a few times. The antigen remains undetermined. TCR alpha and beta CDR3 regions were amplified from RNA using iRepertoire nested multiplex PCR. TCRdb used MiXCR to reprocess the multiplex PCR reads, holding one entry per CDR3 protein. The profile covers around 350,000 distinct CDR3 sequences, with less than 50% appearing a single time and 9.5% to 15% taken by the ten largest. This sample is part of a study of glioma-infiltrating T cells. For the study at large: Glioblastomas were WHO grade IV, sampled at first diagnosis; low-grade were grade II. Notes on the study in general: Very few CDR3 sequences were shared between tissue and blood.

The CDR3 has 15 amino acids. CDR1 is SGHVT and CDR2 is SQSDAQ in the germline V gene. After removal of 2 bases from V and 1 base from J, the junction contained 2 bases not matched to a gene. Sequenced: glioma tissue, nonneoplastic brain tissue, or PBMCs (not recorded which). This chain links TRBV7-4 with TRBJ1-1; TRBD1 agrees at 9 bases. The TCR sequence derives from a human donor with low-grade glioma or glioblastoma, undergoing nonglioma brain surgery, or in good health (not recorded which). CDR3 region: CASSLWDRENTEAFF. The CDR3 DNA reads as TGTGCCAGCAGCTTATGGGACAGGGAGAACACTGAAGCTTTCTTT. Combining the CDR3 with reference TRBV7-4 and TRBJ1-1 gives the whole variable domain GAGVSQSPRYKVAKRGRDVALRCDSISGHVTLYWYRQTLGQGSEVLTYSQSDAQRDKSGRPSGRFSAERPERSVSTLKIQRTEQGDSAVYLCASSLWDRENTEAFFGQGTRLTVV.